This T cell receptor (beta chain) was documented in a study of T cells in Graves' hyperthyroidism and ophthalmopathy. Notes on the study in general: Model predictions of ophthalmopathy came a median 6.5 months before onset.

The V gene's germline CDR1 is MNHEY and CDR2 SMNVEV (reference sequence). Trimming took 0 bases from V and 4 from J, leaving 15 bases between them. This CDR3 has 17 amino acids. From RNA transcripts, TCR beta CDR3 regions were amplified. HTBI primers drove first-round RT-PCR of the TCR CDR3. From the multiplex PCR reads, TCRdb called clonotypes with MiXCR, one entry per CDR3 protein. The sample has approximately 330,000 distinct CDR3 sequences, roughly 20% seen once; the top ten hold about 49%. Comment on this clonotype: As yet, its antigen is unknown.

An absence of ophthalmopathy progression within 18 months meant stable Graves' hyperthyroidism. The chain couples TRBV27 to TRBJ1-4; a weak D match, TRBD1 (5 bases). The TCR originated in a woman between 45 and 60 years old with Graves' hyperthyroidism. The sequenced material came from blood. CDR3 residues: CASSLSVGTALNEKLFF. DNA for the CDR3: TGTGCCAGCAGTTTATCAGTCGGGACGGCACTTAATGAAAAACTGTTTTTT.